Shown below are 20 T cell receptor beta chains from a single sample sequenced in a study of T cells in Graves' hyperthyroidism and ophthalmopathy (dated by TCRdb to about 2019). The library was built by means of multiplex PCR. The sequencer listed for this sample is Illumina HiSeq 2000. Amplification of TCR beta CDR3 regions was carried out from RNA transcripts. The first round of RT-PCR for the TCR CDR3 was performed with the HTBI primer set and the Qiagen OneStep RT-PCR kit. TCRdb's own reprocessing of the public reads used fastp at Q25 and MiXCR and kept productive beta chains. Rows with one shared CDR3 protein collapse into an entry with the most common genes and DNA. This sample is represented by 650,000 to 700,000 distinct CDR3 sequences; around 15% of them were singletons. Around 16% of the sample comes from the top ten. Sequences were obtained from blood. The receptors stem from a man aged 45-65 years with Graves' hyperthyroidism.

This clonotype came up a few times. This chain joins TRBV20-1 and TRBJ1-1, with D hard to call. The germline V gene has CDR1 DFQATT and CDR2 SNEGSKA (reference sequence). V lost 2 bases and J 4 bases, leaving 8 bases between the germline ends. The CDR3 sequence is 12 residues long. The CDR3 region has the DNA TGCAGTGCTAGATTCCGTCCCACTGAAGCTTTCTTT. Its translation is CSARFRPTEAFF.

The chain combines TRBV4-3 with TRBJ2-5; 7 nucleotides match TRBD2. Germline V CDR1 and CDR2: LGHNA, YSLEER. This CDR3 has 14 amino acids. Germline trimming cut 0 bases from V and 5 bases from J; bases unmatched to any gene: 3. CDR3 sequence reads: CASSQEWGGETQYF. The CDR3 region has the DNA TGCGCCAGCAGCCAAGAATGGGGGGGGGAGACCCAGTACTTC.

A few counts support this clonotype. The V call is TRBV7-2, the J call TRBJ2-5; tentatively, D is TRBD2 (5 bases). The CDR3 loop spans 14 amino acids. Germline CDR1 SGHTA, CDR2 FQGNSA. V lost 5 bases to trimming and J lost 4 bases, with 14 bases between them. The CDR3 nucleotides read TGTGCCAGCAGCCCTTCGGGATTTGGAGAGACCCAGTACTTC. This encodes CASSPSGFGETQYF.

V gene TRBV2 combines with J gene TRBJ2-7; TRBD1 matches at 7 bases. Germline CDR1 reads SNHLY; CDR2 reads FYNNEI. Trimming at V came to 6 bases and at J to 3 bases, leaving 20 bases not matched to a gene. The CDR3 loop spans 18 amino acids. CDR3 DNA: TGTGCCAGCAGAGTTACAGGGGCGCCGATGGATTTAAGCTACGAGCAGTACTTC. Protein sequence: CASRVTGAPMDLSYEQYF.

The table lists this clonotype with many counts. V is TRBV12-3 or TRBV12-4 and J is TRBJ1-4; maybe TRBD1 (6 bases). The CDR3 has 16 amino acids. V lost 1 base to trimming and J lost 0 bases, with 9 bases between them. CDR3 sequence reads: CASSLGWTATNEKLFF. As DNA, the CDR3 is TGTGCCAGCAGTTTAGGATGGACAGCAACTAATGAAAAACTGTTTTTT.

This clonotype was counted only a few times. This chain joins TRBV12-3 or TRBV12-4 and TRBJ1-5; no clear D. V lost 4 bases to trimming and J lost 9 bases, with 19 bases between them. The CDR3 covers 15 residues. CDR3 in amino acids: CASSSVGVIKGPQHF. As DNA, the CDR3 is TGTGCCAGCAGTTCCGTAGGCGTCATAAAGGGGCCCCAGCATTTT.

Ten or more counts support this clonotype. CDR3 nucleotides: TGTGCCAGCAGCTCGGCACTAGCGGGAGTAACAGATACGCAGTATTTT. It yields the protein CASSSALAGVTDTQYF. The rearrangement links TRBV28 to TRBJ2-3, with 11 bases identical to TRBD2. Germline trimming cut 6 bases from V and 3 bases from J; bases unmatched to any gene: 8. CDR1 and CDR2 from the germline V gene are MDHEN and SYDVKM. This CDR3 contains 16 residues.

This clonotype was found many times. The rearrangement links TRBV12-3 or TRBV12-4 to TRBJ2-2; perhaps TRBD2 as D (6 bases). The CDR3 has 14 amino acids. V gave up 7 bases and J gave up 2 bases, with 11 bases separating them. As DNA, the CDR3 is TGTGCCAGCAACCTAGCGAGAAACACCGGGGAGCTGTTTTTT. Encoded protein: CASNLARNTGELFF.

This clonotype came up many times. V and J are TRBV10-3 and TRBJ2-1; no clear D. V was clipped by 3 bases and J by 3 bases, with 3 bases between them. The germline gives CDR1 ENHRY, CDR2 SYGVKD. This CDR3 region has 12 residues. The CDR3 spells CAISDSYNEQFF. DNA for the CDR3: TGTGCCATCAGTGATAGCTACAATGAGCAGTTCTTC.

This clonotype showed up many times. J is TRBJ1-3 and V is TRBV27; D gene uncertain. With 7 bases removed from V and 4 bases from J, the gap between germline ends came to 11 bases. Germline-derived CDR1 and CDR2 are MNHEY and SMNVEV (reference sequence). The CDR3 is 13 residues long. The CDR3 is CASKRREGNTIYF. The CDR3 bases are TGTGCCAGCAAAAGGAGGGAAGGAAACACCATATATTTT.

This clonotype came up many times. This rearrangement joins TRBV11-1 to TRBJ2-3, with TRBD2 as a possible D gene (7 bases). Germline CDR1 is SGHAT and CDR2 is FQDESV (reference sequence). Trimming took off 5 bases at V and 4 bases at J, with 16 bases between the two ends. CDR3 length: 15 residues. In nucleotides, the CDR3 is TGTGCCAGCAGCCGCGGGGGCAGGGGATCAGATACGCAGTATTTT. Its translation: CASSRGGRGSDTQYF.

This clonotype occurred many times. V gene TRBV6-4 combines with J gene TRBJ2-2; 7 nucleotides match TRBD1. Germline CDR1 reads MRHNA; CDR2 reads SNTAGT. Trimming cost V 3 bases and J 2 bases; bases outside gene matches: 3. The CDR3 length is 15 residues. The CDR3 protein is CASSEQGPNTGELFF. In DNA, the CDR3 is TGTGCCAGCAGTGAACAGGGGCCTAACACCGGGGAGCTGTTTTTT.

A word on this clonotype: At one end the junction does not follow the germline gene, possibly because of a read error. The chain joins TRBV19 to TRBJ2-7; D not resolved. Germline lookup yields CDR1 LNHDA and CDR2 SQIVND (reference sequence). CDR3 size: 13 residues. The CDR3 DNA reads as TGTGCCAGTAGTACCGGTTCCCTCTACGGGCAGTACTTC. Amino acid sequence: CASSTGSLYGQYF. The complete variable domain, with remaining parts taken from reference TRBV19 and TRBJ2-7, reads DGGITQSPKYLFRKEGQNVTLSCEQNLNHDAMYWYRQDPGQGLRLIYYSQIVNDFQKGDIAEGYSVSREKKESFPLTVTSAQKNPTAFYLCASSTGSLYGQYFGPGTRLTVT.

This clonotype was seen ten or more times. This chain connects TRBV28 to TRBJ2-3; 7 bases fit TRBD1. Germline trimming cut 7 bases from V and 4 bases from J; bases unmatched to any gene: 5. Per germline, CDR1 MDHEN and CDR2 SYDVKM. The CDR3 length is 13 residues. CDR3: CASKTGAADTQYF. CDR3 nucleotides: TGTGCCAGCAAAACAGGGGCAGCAGATACGCAGTATTTT.

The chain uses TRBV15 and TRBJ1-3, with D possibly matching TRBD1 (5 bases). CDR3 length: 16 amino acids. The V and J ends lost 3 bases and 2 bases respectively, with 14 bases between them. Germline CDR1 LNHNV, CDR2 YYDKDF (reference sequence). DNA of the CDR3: TGTGCCACCAGCAGGGGCAGGGTGGTGGCTGGAAACACCATATATTTT. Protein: CATSRGRVVAGNTIYF.

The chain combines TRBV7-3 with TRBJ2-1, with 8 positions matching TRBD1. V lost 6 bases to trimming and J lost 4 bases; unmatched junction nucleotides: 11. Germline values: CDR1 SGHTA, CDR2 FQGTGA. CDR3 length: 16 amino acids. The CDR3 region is CASSRMPGQVYNEQFF. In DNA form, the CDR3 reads TGTGCCAGCAGTCGGATGCCGGGACAGGTTTACAATGAGCAGTTCTTC.

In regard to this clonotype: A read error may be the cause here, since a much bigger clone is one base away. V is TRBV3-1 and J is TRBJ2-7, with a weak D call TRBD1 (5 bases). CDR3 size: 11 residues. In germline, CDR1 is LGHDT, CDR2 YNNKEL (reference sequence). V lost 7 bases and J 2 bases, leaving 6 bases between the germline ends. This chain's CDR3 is CASKGTYEQYF. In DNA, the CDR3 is TGTGCCAGCAAGGGGACCTACGAGCAGTACTTC.

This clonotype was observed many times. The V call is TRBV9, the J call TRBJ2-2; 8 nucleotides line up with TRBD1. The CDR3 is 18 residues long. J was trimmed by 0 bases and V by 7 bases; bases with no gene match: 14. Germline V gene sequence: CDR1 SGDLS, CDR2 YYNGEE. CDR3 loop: CASGGTGYSRANTGELFF. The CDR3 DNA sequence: TGTGCCAGCGGAGGGACAGGTTACTCCCGCGCGAACACCGGGGAGCTGTTTTTT.

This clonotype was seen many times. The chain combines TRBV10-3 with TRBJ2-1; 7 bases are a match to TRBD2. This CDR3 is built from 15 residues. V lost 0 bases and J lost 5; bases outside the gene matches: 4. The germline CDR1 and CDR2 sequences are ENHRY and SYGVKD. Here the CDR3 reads CAISESYGRNNEQFF. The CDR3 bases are TGTGCCATCAGTGAGTCGTACGGGAGGAACAATGAGCAGTTCTTC.

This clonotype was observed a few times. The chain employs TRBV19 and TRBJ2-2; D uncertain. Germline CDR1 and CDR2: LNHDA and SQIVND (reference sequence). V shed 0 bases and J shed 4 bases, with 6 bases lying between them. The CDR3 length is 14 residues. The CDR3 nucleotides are TGTGCCAGTAGTATAGATCTTGGCACCGGGGAGCTGTTTTTT. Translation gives CASSIDLGTGELFF.